The present T cell receptor beta chain was sequenced within a study of shared clonotypes between healthy human individuals. Study conclusions and caveats: Clonotypes which were not shared had lower generation probabilities than clonotypes that all four donors shared. What naive subsets generally showed was a larger estimated richness than memory subsets showed.

This CDR3 is built from 15 residues. From germline, CDR1 is MDHEN and CDR2 SYDVKM. The junction had 4 bases not matched to a gene; V was cut back by 6 bases and J by 3 bases. TCRdb's copy holds only in-frame clones and misses some; the assay was immunoSEQ multiplex PCR. The repertoire holds roughly 2.1 million clones, with about 93% as singletons. CD45RO-negative CD8 cells positively selected for CCR7 made up the naive population, which excluded terminally differentiated effector memory CD45RA+ cells. Healthy adults negative for HIV, lacking recent acute infections or vaccinations, served as donors. Concerning this clone: Its antigen is unknown. The sample carries other DNA sequences with the same CDR3.

The source is a man between 18 and 35 years old in good health. Some clones in this sample may be carry-over from other donors' samples. The source material was naive CD8+ T cells from PBMCs. The V gene is TRBV28, the J gene TRBJ2-3; 12 nucleotides line up with TRBD2. The CDR3 reads CASSPTSGRTDTQYF. The CDR3 DNA is TGTGCCAGCAGCCCAACTAGCGGGAGGACAGATACGCAGTATTTT. Based on the CDR3 plus reference TRBV28 and TRBJ2-3, the full variable domain is DVKVTQSSRYLVKRTGEKVFLECVQDMDHENMFWYRQDPGLGLRLIYFSYDVKMKEKGDIPEGYSVSREKKERFSLILESASTNQTSMYLCASSPTSGRTDTQYFGPGTRLTVL.